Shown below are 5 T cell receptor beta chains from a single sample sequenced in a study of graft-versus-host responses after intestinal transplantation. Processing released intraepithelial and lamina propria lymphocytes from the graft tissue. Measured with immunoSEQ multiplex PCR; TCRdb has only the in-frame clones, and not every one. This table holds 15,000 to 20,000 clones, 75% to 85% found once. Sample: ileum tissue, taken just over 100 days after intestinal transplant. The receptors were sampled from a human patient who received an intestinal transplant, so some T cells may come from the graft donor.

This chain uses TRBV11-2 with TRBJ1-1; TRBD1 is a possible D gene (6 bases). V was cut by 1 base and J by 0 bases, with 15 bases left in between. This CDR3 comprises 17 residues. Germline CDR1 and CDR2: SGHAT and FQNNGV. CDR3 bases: TGTGCCAGCAGCTTAGTTAGTACAGGGTTCATGAACACTGAAGCTTTCTTT. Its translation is CASSLVSTGFMNTEAFF. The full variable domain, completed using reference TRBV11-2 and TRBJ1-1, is EAGVAQSPRYKIIEKRQSVAFWCNPISGHATLYWYQQILGQGPKLLIQFQNNGVVDDSQLPKDRFSAERLKGVDSTLKIQPAKLEDSAVYLCASSLVSTGFMNTEAFFGQGTRLTVV.

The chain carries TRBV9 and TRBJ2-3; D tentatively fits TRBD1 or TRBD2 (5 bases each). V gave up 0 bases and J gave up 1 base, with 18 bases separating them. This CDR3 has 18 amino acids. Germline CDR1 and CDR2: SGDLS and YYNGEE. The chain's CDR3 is CASSVVSGPLGGTDTQYF. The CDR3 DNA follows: TGTGCCAGCAGCGTAGTAAGTGGACCGTTGGGGGGCACAGATACGCAGTATTTT.

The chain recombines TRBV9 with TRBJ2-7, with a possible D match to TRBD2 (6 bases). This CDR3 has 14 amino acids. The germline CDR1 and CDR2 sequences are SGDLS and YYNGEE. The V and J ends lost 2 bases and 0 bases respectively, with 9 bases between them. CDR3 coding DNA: TGTGCCAGCAGCGTTGGGAGGAGCTCCTACGAGCAGTACTTC. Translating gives CASSVGRSSYEQYF. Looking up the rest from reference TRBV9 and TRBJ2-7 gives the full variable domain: DSGVTQTPKHLITATGQRVTLRCSPRSGDLSVYWYQQSLDQGLQFLIQYYNGEERAKGNILERFSAQQFPDLHSELNLSSLELGDSALYFCASSVGRSSYEQYFGPGTRLTVT.

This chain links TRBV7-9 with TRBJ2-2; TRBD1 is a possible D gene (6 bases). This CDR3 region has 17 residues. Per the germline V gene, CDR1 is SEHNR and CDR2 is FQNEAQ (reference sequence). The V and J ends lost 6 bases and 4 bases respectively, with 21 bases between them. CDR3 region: CASRRMGAGVFTGELFF. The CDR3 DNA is TGTGCCAGCAGGCGGATGGGGGCAGGGGTTTTCACCGGGGAGCTGTTTTTT.

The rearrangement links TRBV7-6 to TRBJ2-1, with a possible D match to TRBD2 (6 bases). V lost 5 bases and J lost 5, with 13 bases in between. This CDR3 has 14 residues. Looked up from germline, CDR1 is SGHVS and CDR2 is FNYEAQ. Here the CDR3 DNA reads TGTGCCAGCAGCCGGGGGTCCTCAAACAATGAGCAGTTCTTC. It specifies CASSRGSSNNEQFF. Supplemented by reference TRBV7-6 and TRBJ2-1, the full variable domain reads GAGVSQSPRYKVTKRGQDVALRCDPISGHVSLYWYRQALGQGPEFLTYFNYEAQQDKSGLPNDRFSAERPEGSISTLTIQRTEQRDSAMYRCASSRGSSNNEQFFGPGTRLTVL.